The 6 T cell receptor beta chains listed next were all sequenced from one sample in a study of a mutant IDH1 vaccine in newly diagnosed glioma. The table came from immunoSEQ multiplex PCR; TCRdb's copy has only in-frame clones and leaves some out. This table holds 60,000 to 85,000 clones, approximately 85% found once. Their antigen targets remain unknown. Documented time point: week 23, last vaccination. A 20-mer mutant IDH1 peptide at 300 ug was injected subcutaneously with topical imiquimod. This specimen consisted of PBMCs, obtained from a glioma patient whose treatment included an IDH1 peptide vaccine. Receptors were obtained from a woman in her fifties or sixties with glioma.

In its sample, this clone was seen once. The chain recombines TRBV9 with TRBJ2-7; tentatively, D is TRBD1 (6 bases). This CDR3 region has 15 residues. Trimming removed 4 bases from V and 0 bases from J, with 14 bases in between. Germline V CDR1 and CDR2: SGDLS, YYNGEE. The CDR3 spells CASSPYRAYSYEQYF. For the CDR3, the DNA is TGTGCCAGCAGCCCATACAGGGCCTACTCCTACGAGCAGTACTTC.

The J gene is TRBJ2-3, the V gene TRBV19, with 7 bases fitting TRBD1. The CDR3 has 13 amino acids. Germline V lookup: CDR1 LNHDA, CDR2 SQIVND (reference sequence). Trimming removed 8 bases from V and 0 bases from J; junction bases left unmatched: 2. The CDR3 loop reads CASWDSSTDTQYF. The DNA of the CDR3 is TGTGCCAGTTGGGACAGCAGCACAGATACGCAGTATTTT.

The J gene is TRBJ2-7, the V gene TRBV7-9; maybe TRBD1 (6 bases). The CDR3 spans 16 residues. V lost 1 base and J 3 bases, leaving 16 bases between the germline ends. Germline CDR1 is SEHNR and CDR2 is FQNEAQ (reference sequence). The CDR3 here is CASSLVGQGMGYEQYF. The CDR3 nucleotides read TGTGCCAGCAGCTTAGTGGGGCAGGGGATGGGCTACGAGCAGTACTTC.

This clone was seen only a few times. The chain employs TRBV27 and TRBJ1-1, with D possibly being TRBD1 (5 bases). Germline values: CDR1 MNHEY, CDR2 SMNVEV (reference sequence). The CDR3 extends over 12 amino acids. V lost 3 bases and J lost 9, with 11 bases in between. In DNA form, the CDR3 reads TGTGCCAGCAGTTTTGGGGGGGGACAAGCTTTCTTT. Protein: CASSFGGGQAFF.

This clone was observed a handful of times. The chain joins TRBV15 to TRBJ1-5; D is ambiguous. There are 15 residues in the CDR3. V was pared by 5 bases and J by 0 bases, with 11 bases between. In germline, CDR1 is LNHNV, CDR2 YYDKDF (reference sequence). The CDR3 nucleotides are TGTGCCACCAGCCATGACCCGAATAGCAATCAGCCCCAGCATTTT. It specifies CATSHDPNSNQPQHF.

The chain is built from TRBV6-6 and TRBJ2-3; a possible D gene is TRBD1 (6 bases). The ends were cut back, 2 bases at V and 1 base at J, with 7 bases in the middle. The V gene's germline CDR1 is MNHNY and CDR2 SVGAGI (reference sequence). The CDR3 is 14 residues long. CDR3 sequence (DNA): TGTGCCAGCAGTTACGAGGGGGGCACAGATACGCAGTATTTT. Its protein is CASSYEGGTDTQYF.